In its sample, the clone carrying this T cell receptor (beta chain) was seen a few times. Its target is unknown. This entry comes from a study of memory CD4+ T cells and cytomegalovirus serostatus. The sort gate was single viable CD3+CD4+CD8-CD45RO+ cells for memory CD4+ T cells. The junction had 2 bases not matched to a gene; V was cut back by 2 bases and J by 3 bases. Germline CDR1 SGHAT, CDR2 FQNNGV. This CDR3 has 14 residues. Study observations and caveats: The CMV-associated TCR signature appears largely within the CD4+ memory repertoire. CD4+ memory repertoires contained about 40% of the roughly 150 reported CMV TCRbeta sequences.

Sequenced by immunoSEQ multiplex PCR; TCRdb stores in-frame clones only, minus some. The sample shows around 63,000 clones, 60% to 85% of them seen only once. Sequencing was carried out using memory CD4+ T cells from blood. This rearrangement joins TRBV11-2 to TRBJ2-7; 9 bases align to TRBD1. This receptor was obtained from an adult in good health and CMV-seropositive. CDR3 DNA: TGTGCCAGCAGCTTAACGGGACAGGGCTACGAGCAGTACTTC. It is translated as CASSLTGQGYEQYF.